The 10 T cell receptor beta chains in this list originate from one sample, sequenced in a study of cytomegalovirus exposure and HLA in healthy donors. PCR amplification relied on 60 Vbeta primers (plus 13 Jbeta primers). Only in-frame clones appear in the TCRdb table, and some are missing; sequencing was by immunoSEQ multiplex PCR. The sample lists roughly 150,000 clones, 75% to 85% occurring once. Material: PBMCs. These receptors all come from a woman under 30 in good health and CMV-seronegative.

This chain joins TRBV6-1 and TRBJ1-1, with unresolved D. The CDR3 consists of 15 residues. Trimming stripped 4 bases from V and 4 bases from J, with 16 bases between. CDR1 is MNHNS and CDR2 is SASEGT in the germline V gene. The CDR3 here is CASSGSVPVSTEAFF. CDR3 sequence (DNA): TGTGCCAGCAGTGGAAGTGTCCCTGTGAGCACTGAAGCTTTCTTT.

CDR3 DNA: TGTGCCAGCAGTTCTCCCGACAGGGGGGTCTCCTACGAGCAGTACTTC. Its protein product is CASSSPDRGVSYEQYF. The chain carries TRBV28 and TRBJ2-7; 9 bases line up with TRBD1. CDR3 length: 16 residues. The V gene's germline CDR1 is MDHEN and CDR2 SYDVKM. V lost 4 bases to trimming and J lost 0 bases; unmatched junction nucleotides: 7.

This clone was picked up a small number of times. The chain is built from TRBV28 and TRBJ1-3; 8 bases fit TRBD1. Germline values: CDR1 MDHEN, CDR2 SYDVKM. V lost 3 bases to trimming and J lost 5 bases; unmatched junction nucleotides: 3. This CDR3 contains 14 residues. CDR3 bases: TGTGCCAGCAGTTTTAGACAGGGGAGAAACACCATATATTTT. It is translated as CASSFRQGRNTIYF.

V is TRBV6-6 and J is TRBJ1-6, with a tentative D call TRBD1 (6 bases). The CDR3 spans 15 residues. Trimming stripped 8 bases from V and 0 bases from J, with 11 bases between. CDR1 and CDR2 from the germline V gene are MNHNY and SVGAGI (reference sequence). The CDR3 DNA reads TGTGCCAGCGGACAGACCAGCTCCTATAATTCACCCCTCCACTTT. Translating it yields CASGQTSSYNSPLHF.

In DNA form, the CDR3 reads TGTGCCAGCAGCCTACAGGGATATGCTGGAAACACCATATATTTT. As protein: CASSLQGYAGNTIYF. The chain combines TRBV11-1 with TRBJ1-3; D perhaps matches TRBD1 (6 bases). V was cut by 5 bases and J by 2 bases, with 13 bases left in between. Germline V gene data show CDR1 as SGHAT and CDR2 as FQDESV (reference sequence). The length of the CDR3 is 15 residues.

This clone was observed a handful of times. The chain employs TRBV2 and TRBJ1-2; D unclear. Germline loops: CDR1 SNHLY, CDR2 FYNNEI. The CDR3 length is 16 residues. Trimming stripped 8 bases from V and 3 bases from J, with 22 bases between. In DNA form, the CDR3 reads TGTGCCAGCGGGAGGAGGAGCCTCCCAAAGGACTATGGCTACACCTTC. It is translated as CASGRRSLPKDYGYTF.

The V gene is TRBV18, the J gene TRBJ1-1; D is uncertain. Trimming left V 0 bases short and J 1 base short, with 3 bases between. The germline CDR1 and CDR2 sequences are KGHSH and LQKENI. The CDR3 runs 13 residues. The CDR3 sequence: CASSPPANTEAFF. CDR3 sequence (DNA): TGTGCCAGCTCACCACCGGCGAACACTGAAGCTTTCTTT. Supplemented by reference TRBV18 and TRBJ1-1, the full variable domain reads NAGVMQNPRHLVRRRGQEARLRCSPMKGHSHVYWYRQLPEEGLKFMVYLQKENIIDESGMPKERFSAEFPKEGPSILRIQQVVRGDSAAYFCASSPPANTEAFFGQGTRLTVV.

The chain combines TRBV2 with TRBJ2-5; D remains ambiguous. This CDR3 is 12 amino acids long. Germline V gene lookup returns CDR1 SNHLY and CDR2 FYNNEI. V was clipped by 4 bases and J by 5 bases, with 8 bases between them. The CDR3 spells CASSVAIETQYF. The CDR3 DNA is TGTGCCAGCAGTGTGGCAATCGAGACCCAGTACTTC. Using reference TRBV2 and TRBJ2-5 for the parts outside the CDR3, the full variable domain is EPEVTQTPSHQVTQMGQEVILRCVPISNHLYFYWYRQILGQKVEFLVSFYNNEISEKSEIFDDQFSVERPDGSNFTLKIRSTKLEDSAMYFCASSVAIETQYFGPGTRLLVL.

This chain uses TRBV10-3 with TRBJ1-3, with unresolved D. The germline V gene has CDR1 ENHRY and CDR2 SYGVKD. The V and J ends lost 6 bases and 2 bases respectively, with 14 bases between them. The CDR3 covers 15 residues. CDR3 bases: TGTGCCATCAGACACGACCTCGGGGCTGGAAACACCATATATTTT. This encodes CAIRHDLGAGNTIYF.

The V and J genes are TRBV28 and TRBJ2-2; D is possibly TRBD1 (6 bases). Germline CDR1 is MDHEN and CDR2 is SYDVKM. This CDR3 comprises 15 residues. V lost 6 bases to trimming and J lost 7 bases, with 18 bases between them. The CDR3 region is CASSLNRGSGGELFF. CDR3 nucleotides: TGTGCCAGCAGCCTAAATAGGGGGTCGGGCGGGGAGCTGTTTTTT. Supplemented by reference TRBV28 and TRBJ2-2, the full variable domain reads DVKVTQSSRYLVKRTGEKVFLECVQDMDHENMFWYRQDPGLGLRLIYFSYDVKMKEKGDIPEGYSVSREKKERFSLILESASTNQTSMYLCASSLNRGSGGELFFGEGSRLTVL.